Below, 16 T cell receptor beta chains from the same sample are listed, as sequenced in a study of blood T cell repertoires in COVID-19. Sequenced by immunoSEQ multiplex PCR; TCRdb stores in-frame clones only, minus some. Found here are 130,000 to 150,000 clones, about 79% of them singletons; the top ten hold 6.5% to 9%. The sample consisted of peripheral blood. The receptors shown here come from a woman between 50 and 59 years old in a cohort sampled during active or convalescent COVID-19.

The chain uses TRBV6-2 or TRBV6-3 and TRBJ2-5; D is perhaps TRBD2 (7 bases). Germline V gives CDR1 MNHEY, CDR2 SVGEGT. CDR3 length: 16 amino acids. Deletions cut 4 bases from V and 5 bases from J, with 20 bases between. The CDR3 DNA sequence: TGTGCCAGCAGTTCCCACGTTGCCCGGGGGGCTGAGACCCAGTACTTC. Its translation: CASSSHVARGAETQYF.

The V and J genes are TRBV6-4 and TRBJ2-1, with 7 nucleotides matching TRBD2. This CDR3 has 14 amino acids. CDR1 is MRHNA and CDR2 is SNTAGT in the germline V gene. V was clipped by 0 bases and J by 9 bases; unmatched bases: 5. The CDR3 DNA follows: TGTGCCAGCAGTGACTCCGCCCGCGGGGGTGAGCAGTTCTTC. This gives the protein CASSDSARGGEQFF.

This clone came up a few times. CDR3 nucleotide sequence: TGTGCCAGCAGTTACTCAGGGGGGGACTCCTACGAGCAGTACTTC. Protein: CASSYSGGDSYEQYF. This chain joins TRBV6-5 and TRBJ2-7, with D perhaps matching TRBD2 (7 bases). The CDR3 contains 15 residues. Germline V gene sequence: CDR1 MNHEY, CDR2 SVGAGI. Trimming left V 0 bases short and J 0 bases short, with 9 bases between.

CDR3 region: CATSRKTSGEDTQYF. The CDR3, as DNA: TGTGCCACCAGCCGCAAGACTAGCGGGGAGGACACCCAGTACTTC. The genes are TRBV15 and TRBJ2-5, with TRBD2 matching 11 bases. The ends lost 5 bases at V and 8 bases at J; junction bases unmatched: 10. CDR1 and CDR2 (germline): LNHNV, YYDKDF (reference sequence). There are 15 residues in the CDR3.

The chain couples TRBV6-5 to TRBJ1-5, with TRBD1 matching over 8 bases. The V gene's germline CDR1 is MNHEY and CDR2 SVGAGI. The V segment lost 6 bases and the J segment 3 bases; nucleotides outside the gene matches: 1. This CDR3 spans 13 amino acids. CDR3 sequence: CASRTGVNQPQHF. The CDR3 coding sequence is TGTGCCAGCAGGACAGGGGTCAATCAGCCCCAGCATTTT.

The chain links TRBV19 to TRBJ2-1, with 8 nucleotides matching TRBD2. J was trimmed by 9 bases and V by 8 bases; bases with no gene match: 12. Looked up from germline, CDR1 is LNHDA and CDR2 is SQIVND (reference sequence). The CDR3 is made up of 14 amino acids. The CDR3 here is CASRGGTFRSEQFF. CDR3 DNA: TGTGCCAGTCGGGGGGGGACATTTCGTAGTGAGCAGTTCTTC.

This chain links TRBV3-1 (or the pseudogene TRBV3-2) with TRBJ2-3; weak D call: TRBD2 (5 bases). The CDR3 is made up of 15 amino acids. V was shortened by 3 bases and J by 0 bases, with 10 bases between the two germline ends. Germline V CDR1 and CDR2: LGHDT, YNNKEL (reference sequence). The CDR3 nucleotides are TGTGCCAGCAGCCATCTAAGGACTAGCACAGATACGCAGTATTTT. It is translated as CASSHLRTSTDTQYF.

V is TRBV6-1 and J is TRBJ2-3, with D perhaps matching TRBD2 (5 bases). CDR1 is MNHNS and CDR2 is SASEGT in the germline V gene. The ends were cut back, 8 bases at V and 3 bases at J, with 9 bases in the middle. The CDR3 consists of 12 residues. CDR3 residues: CASWEFTDTQYF. In DNA, the CDR3 is TGTGCCAGCTGGGAGTTTACAGATACGCAGTATTTT.

The chain uses TRBV6-5 and TRBJ1-2; 9 bases agree with TRBD1. This CDR3 is 14 amino acids long. V was pared by 6 bases and J by 5 bases, with 7 bases of the junction left unmatched. Germline CDR1 reads MNHEY; CDR2 reads SVGAGI. CDR3 sequence: CASSGGTGRYGYTF. For the CDR3, the DNA is TGTGCCAGCAGCGGGGGGACAGGGAGGTATGGCTACACCTTC.

The gene calls are TRBV6-5 and TRBJ2-5; D is unclear. Trimming shortened V by 0 bases and J by 1 base, and 12 bases separated the two germline ends. CDR1 and CDR2 from the germline V gene are MNHEY and SVGAGI. This CDR3 comprises 16 residues. The CDR3 region is CASSYSSGLSQETQYF. The CDR3 nucleotides are TGTGCCAGCAGTTACTCTTCAGGTCTGAGCCAAGAGACCCAGTACTTC.

V usage is TRBV9 and J usage is TRBJ2-3; D is possibly TRBD1 (5 bases). The CDR3 length is 12 residues. Trimming stripped 5 bases from V and 4 bases from J, with 8 bases between. Per the germline V gene, CDR1 is SGDLS and CDR2 is YYNGEE. As DNA, the CDR3 is TGTGCCAGCAGAGGGGCGGCAGATACGCAGTATTTT. It yields the protein CASRGAADTQYF.

CDR3 protein: CASSWPPGTGSNQPQHF. DNA of the CDR3: TGTGCCAGTAGTTGGCCACCCGGGACAGGATCCAATCAGCCCCAGCATTTT. This chain uses TRBV19 with TRBJ1-5, with TRBD1 matching 8 bases. The CDR3 runs to 17 residues. The germline V gene encodes CDR1 LNHDA and CDR2 SQIVND (reference sequence). The J segment lost 3 bases and the V segment lost 5 bases, leaving 12 bases of the junction unmatched.

V gene TRBV5-1 combines with J gene TRBJ1-5; TRBD1 agrees at 9 bases. Germline V gives CDR1 SGHRS, CDR2 YFSETQ. The CDR3 spans 16 residues. The ends lost 4 bases at V and 0 bases at J; junction bases unmatched: 5. CDR3 nucleotides: TGCGCCAGCAGCCAGGGGACAGGGAATAGCAATCAGCCCCAGCATTTT. Its translation is CASSQGTGNSNQPQHF.

This chain connects TRBV4-1 to TRBJ1-1; a possible D gene is TRBD1 (6 bases). The CDR3 runs 14 residues. Per the germline V gene, CDR1 is MGHRA and CDR2 is YSYEKL. V lost 3 bases and J 6 bases, leaving 14 bases between the germline ends. CDR3 in amino acids: CASSHPSGGPEAFF. CDR3 coding DNA: TGCGCCAGCAGCCACCCTTCCGGGGGGCCTGAAGCTTTCTTT.

The V gene is TRBV6-5, the J gene TRBJ2-7; 11 positions match TRBD2. CDR3 length equals 16 residues. CDR1 is MNHEY, CDR2 SVGAGI, per germline. Trimming removed 0 bases from V and 4 bases from J; junction bases left unmatched: 5. CDR3 amino acids: CASSYSVLAGGYEQYF. CDR3 in DNA: TGTGCCAGCAGTTACTCGGTCCTAGCGGGGGGATACGAGCAGTACTTC.

As concerns this clone: The identical CDR3 is also encoded by other nucleotide sequences in the sample. This chain joins TRBV7-2 and TRBJ2-7, with 8 bases identical to TRBD1. This CDR3 has 13 residues. The V and J ends lost 3 bases and 7 bases, in that order; junction bases with no gene match: 5. Germline CDR1 reads SGHTA; CDR2 reads FQGNSA. The CDR3 DNA follows: TGTGCCAGCAGCTTCGACAGGGGAAGAGAGCAGTACTTC. Translating gives CASSFDRGREQYF.